This TCR beta chain was observed in a study of blood T cell repertoires in COVID-19. Study at large: The origin of the acute and convalescent COVID-19 samples was the United States, Italy and Spain.

Germline V gene data show CDR1 as SNHLY and CDR2 as FYNNEI. The CDR3 covers 13 residues. V gave up 10 bases and J gave up 0 bases; unmatched junction bases: 3. Authors' processing steps: Estimated nucleated cell counts came from reference gene primer amplification. Using immunoSEQ multiplex PCR, the repertoire was profiled, and TCRdb retains in-frame clones only, with some absent. The V and J calls and clone size come from that table; D and trimming were worked out from the DNA. The sample has approximately 210,000 clones, 70% to 90% seen once. This study enrolled people aged about 18 to 90 from under 25 US geographic areas. Participants were placed into cohorts based on the clinical history they reported. This clone was seen once.

V usage is TRBV2 and J usage is TRBJ2-1, with 7 bases matching TRBD2. This receptor was obtained from a woman aged 50 to 60 with acute COVID-19. Sequencing input: PBMCs or T cells enriched from blood (not recorded which). CDR3 coding DNA: TGTGCCACCACTAGCGTCTCCTACAATGAGCAGTTCTTC. Its protein is CATTSVSYNEQFF.